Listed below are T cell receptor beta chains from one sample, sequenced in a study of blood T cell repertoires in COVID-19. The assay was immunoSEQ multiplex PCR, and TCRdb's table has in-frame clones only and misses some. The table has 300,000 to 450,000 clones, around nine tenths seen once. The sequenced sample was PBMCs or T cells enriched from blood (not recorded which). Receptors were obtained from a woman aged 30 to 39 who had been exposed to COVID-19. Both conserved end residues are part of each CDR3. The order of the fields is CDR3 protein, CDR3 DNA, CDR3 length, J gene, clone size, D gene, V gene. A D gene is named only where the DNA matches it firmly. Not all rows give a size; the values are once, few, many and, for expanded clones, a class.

CASSDRGDPNYGYTF,TGTGCCAGCAGTGACAGGGGGGACCCTAACTATGGCTACACCTTC,15,TRBJ1-2,NA,TRBD1,TRBV2
CASSLLPQGNNSPLHF,TGTGCCAGCAGCTTACTCCCCCAGGGAAACAATTCACCCCTCCACTTT,16,TRBJ1-6,NA,NA,TRBV7-3
CASSLGGANYGYTF,TGTGCCAGCAGCTTAGGGGGCGCTAACTATGGCTACACCTTC,14,TRBJ1-2,NA,NA,TRBV7-2
CASSPPDGQGPDTQYF,TGTGCCAGCAGCCCTCCTGACGGACAGGGCCCAGATACGCAGTATTTT,16,TRBJ2-3,NA,TRBD1,TRBV28
CASSDNWAGVSGELFF,TGTGCCAGCAGTGACAATTGGGCGGGAGTGTCCGGGGAGCTGTTTTTT,16,TRBJ2-2,once,TRBD2,TRBV6-1
CASSERGQRPYEQYF,TGCGCCAGCAGTGAAAGGGGACAGAGACCCTACGAGCAGTACTTC,15,TRBJ2-7,NA,TRBD1,TRBV10-1
CASSQRLAGDPEQYF,TGTGCCAGCAGCCAGCGACTAGCGGGAGATCCTGAGCAGTACTTC,15,TRBJ2-7,few,TRBD2,TRBV11-2
CASSEARTSGRLGTDTQYF,TGTGCCAGCAGTGAAGCCAGGACTAGCGGGAGATTAGGCACAGATACGCAGTATTTT,19,TRBJ2-3,NA,TRBD2,TRBV6-1
CASSRRQGSNTQYF,TGTGCCAGCAGCCGTCGACAGGGGTCGAATACGCAGTATTTT,14,TRBJ2-3,NA,TRBD1,TRBV7-3
CASSFPFGTSESGANVLTF,TGTGCCAGCAGTTTCCCGTTTGGGACTAGCGAATCTGGGGCCAACGTCCTGACTTTC,19,TRBJ2-6,NA,TRBD2,TRBV28
CASRDAGQGNYGYTF,TGTGCCAGCAGGGATGCGGGACAGGGGAACTATGGCTACACCTTC,15,TRBJ1-2,few,TRBD1,TRBV28
CASSGAGNEKLFF,TGTGCCAGCAGCGGAGCCGGGAATGAAAAACTGTTTTTT,13,TRBJ1-4,NA,NA,TRBV6-5
CASSQEALAGVYEQYF,TGTGCCAGCAGCCAAGAGGCACTAGCGGGAGTTTACGAGCAGTACTTC,16,TRBJ2-7,NA,TRBD2,TRBV4-2
CASSATGQVEAFF,TGCGCCAGCAGCGCTACCGGACAAGTTGAAGCTTTCTTT,13,TRBJ1-1,NA,NA,TRBV5-1